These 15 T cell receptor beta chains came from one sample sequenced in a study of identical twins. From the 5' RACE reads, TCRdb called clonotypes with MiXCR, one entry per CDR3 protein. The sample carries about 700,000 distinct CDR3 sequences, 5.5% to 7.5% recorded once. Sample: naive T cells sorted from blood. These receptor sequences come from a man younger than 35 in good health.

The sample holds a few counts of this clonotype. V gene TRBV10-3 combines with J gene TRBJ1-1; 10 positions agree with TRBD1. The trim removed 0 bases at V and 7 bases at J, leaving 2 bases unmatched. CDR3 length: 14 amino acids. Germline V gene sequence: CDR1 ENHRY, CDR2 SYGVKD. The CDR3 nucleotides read TGTGCCATCAGTGAGTCCCGGGACAGGGGTGAAGCTTTCTTT. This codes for CAISESRDRGEAFF.

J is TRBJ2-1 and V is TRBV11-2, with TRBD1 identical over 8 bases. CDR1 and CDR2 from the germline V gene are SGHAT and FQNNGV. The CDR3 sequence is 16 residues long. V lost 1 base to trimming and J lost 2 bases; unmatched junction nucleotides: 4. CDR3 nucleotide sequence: TGTGCCAGCAGCTTAGGAACAGGGGGTGCCTACAATGAGCAGTTCTTC. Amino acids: CASSLGTGGAYNEQFF. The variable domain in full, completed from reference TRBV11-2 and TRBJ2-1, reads EAGVAQSPRYKIIEKRQSVAFWCNPISGHATLYWYQQILGQGPKLLIQFQNNGVVDDSQLPKDRFSAERLKGVDSTLKIQPAKLEDSAVYLCASSLGTGGAYNEQFFGPGTRLTVL.

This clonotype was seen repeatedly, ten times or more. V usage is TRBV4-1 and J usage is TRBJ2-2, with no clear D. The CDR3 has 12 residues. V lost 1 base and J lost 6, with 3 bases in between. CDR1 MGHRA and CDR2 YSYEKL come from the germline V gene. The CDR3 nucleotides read TGCGCCAGCAGCCAAGTTTCCGGGGAGCTGTTTTTT. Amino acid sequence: CASSQVSGELFF.

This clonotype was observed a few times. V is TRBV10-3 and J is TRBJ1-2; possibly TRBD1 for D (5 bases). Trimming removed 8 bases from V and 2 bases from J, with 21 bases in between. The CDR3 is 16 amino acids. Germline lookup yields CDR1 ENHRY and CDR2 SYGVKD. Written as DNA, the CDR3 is TGTGCCATCGGTCCCTCGTTGGGGGGGACGAACTATGGCTACACCTTC. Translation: CAIGPSLGGTNYGYTF.

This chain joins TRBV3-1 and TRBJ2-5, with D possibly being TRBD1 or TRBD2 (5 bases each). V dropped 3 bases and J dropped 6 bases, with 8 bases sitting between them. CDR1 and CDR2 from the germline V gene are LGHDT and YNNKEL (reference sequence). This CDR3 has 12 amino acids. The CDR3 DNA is TGTGCCAGCAGCCAGGGGGAGAAGACCCAGTACTTC. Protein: CASSQGEKTQYF.

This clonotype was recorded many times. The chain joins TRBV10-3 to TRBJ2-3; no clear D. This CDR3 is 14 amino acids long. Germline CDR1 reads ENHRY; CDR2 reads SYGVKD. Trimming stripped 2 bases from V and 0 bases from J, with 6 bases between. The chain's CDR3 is CAISEISSTDTQYF. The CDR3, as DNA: TGTGCCATCAGTGAGATCTCGAGCACAGATACGCAGTATTTT.

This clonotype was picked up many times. The CDR3 region has the DNA TGTGCCACCAGCCCGTTTGCGGGACAGGGAAAGACAGATACGCAGTATTTT. This translates into CATSPFAGQGKTDTQYF. This chain joins TRBV15 and TRBJ2-3; TRBD1 matches 9 bases. Germline CDR1 reads LNHNV; CDR2 reads YYDKDF (reference sequence). Trimming took 5 bases from V and 3 from J; bases not matched to a gene: 12. This CDR3 region has 17 residues. Filled out from reference TRBV15 and TRBJ2-3, the complete variable domain reads DAMVIQNPRYQVTQFGKPVTLSCSQTLNHNVMYWYQQKSSQAPKLLFHYYDKDFNNEADTPDNFQSRRPNTSFCFLDIRSPGLGDTAMYLCATSPFAGQGKTDTQYFGPGTRLTVL.

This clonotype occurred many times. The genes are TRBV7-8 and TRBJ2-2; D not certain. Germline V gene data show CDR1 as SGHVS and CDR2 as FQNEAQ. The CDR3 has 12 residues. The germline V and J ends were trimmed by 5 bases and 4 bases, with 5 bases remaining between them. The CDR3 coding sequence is TGTGCCAGCAGCCGAGTCACCGGGGAGCTGTTTTTT. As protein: CASSRVTGELFF. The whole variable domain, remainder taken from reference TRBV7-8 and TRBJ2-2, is GAGVSQSPRYKVAKRGQDVALRCDPISGHVSLFWYQQALGQGPEFLTYFQNEAQLDKSGLPSDRFFAERPEGSVSTLKIQRTQQEDSAVYLCASSRVTGELFFGEGSRLTVL.

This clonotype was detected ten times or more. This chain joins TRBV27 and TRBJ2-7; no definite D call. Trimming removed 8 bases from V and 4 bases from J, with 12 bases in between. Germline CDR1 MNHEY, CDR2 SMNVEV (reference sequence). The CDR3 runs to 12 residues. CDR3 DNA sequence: TGTGCCAGCGGTCGCGGAACTTACGAGCAGTACTTC. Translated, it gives CASGRGTYEQYF.

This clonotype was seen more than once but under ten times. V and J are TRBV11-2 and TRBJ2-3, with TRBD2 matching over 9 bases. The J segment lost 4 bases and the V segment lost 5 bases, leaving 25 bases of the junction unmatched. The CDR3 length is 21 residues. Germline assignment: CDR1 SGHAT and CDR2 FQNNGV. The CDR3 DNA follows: TGTGCCAGCAGCACTCGAGTCCTGACTAGCGGTCCTTTCCGGGGCGCAGATACGCAGTATTTT. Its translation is CASSTRVLTSGPFRGADTQYF.

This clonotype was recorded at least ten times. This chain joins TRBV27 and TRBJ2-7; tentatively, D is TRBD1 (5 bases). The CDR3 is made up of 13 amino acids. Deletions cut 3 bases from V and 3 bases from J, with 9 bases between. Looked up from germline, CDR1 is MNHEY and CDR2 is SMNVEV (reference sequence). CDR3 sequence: CASSLTANYEQYV. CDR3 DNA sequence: TGTGCCAGCAGTTTGACAGCGAACTACGAGCAGTACGTC.

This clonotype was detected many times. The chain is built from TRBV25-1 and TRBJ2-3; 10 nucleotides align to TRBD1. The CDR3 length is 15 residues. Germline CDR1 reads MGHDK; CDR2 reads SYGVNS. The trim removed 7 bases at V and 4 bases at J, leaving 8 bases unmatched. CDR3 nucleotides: TGTGCCAGCACTGGGACAGGGGTTTTACCAGATACGCAGTATTTT. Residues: CASTGTGVLPDTQYF.

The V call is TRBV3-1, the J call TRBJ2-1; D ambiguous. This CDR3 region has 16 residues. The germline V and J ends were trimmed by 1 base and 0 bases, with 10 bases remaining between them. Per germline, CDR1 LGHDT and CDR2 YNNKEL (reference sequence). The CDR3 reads CASSQATASSYNEQFF. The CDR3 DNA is TGTGCCAGCAGCCAAGCAACGGCTAGCTCCTACAATGAGCAGTTCTTC.

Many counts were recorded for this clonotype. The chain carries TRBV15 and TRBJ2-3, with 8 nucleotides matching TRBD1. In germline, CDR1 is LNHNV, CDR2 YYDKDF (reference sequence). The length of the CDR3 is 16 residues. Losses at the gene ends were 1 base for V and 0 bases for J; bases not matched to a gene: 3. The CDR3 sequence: CATSRGQGTSTDTQYF. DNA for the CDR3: TGTGCCACCAGCAGAGGACAGGGGACTAGCACAGATACGCAGTATTTT.

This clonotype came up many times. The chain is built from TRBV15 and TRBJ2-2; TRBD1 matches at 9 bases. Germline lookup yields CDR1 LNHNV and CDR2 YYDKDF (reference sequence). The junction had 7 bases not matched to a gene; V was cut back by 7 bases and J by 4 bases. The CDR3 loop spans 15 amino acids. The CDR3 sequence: CATKFGTGPTGELFF. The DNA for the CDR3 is TGTGCCACCAAATTTGGGACAGGGCCCACCGGGGAGCTGTTTTTT. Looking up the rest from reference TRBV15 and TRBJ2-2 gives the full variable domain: DAMVIQNPRYQVTQFGKPVTLSCSQTLNHNVMYWYQQKSSQAPKLLFHYYDKDFNNEADTPDNFQSRRPNTSFCFLDIRSPGLGDTAMYLCATKFGTGPTGELFFGEGSRLTVL.